Each of the 11 T cell receptor beta chains below was sequenced from the same sample in a study of cytomegalovirus exposure and HLA in healthy donors. Use of 60 Vbeta and 13 Jbeta primers characterized the PCR. This table comes from immunoSEQ multiplex PCR, and its TCRdb copy is limited to in-frame clones, with some not included. The table shows about 210,000 clones, with 75% to 90% occurring only once. The material sequenced was PBMCs. The receptors come from a woman aged 25 to 39 in good health and CMV-seronegative.

This clone has just one count. V gene TRBV20-1 combines with J gene TRBJ2-7, with D perhaps TRBD1 (6 bases). The CDR3 consists of 11 residues. Germline V gene lookup returns CDR1 DFQATT and CDR2 SNEGSKA (reference sequence). Trimming cost V 5 bases and J 5 bases, with 10 bases left between them. CDR3 in amino acids: CSAFRGNEQYF. In DNA, the CDR3 is TGCAGTGCTTTCAGGGGCAACGAGCAGTACTTC.

This clone showed up just a few times. The genes are TRBV2 and TRBJ2-3, with D possibly matching TRBD2 (5 bases). This CDR3 contains 15 residues. Trimming removed 4 bases at V and 4 bases at J, with 15 bases between. CDR1 is SNHLY, CDR2 FYNNEI, per germline. CDR3 in amino acids: CASSVSGSPSDTQYF. Here the CDR3 DNA reads TGTGCCAGCAGTGTGTCGGGATCCCCCTCAGATACGCAGTATTTT.

Remarks on this clone: Additional DNA sequences in this sample encode the identical CDR3. The chain employs TRBV5-4 and TRBJ2-1; TRBD2 matches at 11 bases. Germline-derived CDR1 and CDR2 are SGHNT and YYREEE (reference sequence). The CDR3 contains 16 residues. The V and J ends lost 2 bases and 5 bases, in that order; junction bases with no gene match: 6. The CDR3 region is CASSFPGTSGHNEQFF. CDR3 nucleotides: TGTGCCAGCAGCTTTCCGGGGACTAGCGGACACAATGAGCAGTTCTTC.

This chain connects TRBV4-1 to TRBJ2-3, with D uncertain. The V gene's germline CDR1 is MGHRA and CDR2 YSYEKL. The CDR3 extends over 12 amino acids. Trimming removed 2 bases at V and 2 bases at J, with 2 bases between. DNA for the CDR3: TGCGCCAGCAGCCAACTCACAGATACGCAGTATTTT. Its protein product is CASSQLTDTQYF.

J is TRBJ2-5 and V is TRBV2, with D uncertain. There are 10 residues in the CDR3. V lost 4 bases and J 11 bases, leaving 8 bases between the germline ends. CDR1 and CDR2 from the germline V gene are SNHLY and FYNNEI. CDR3 protein: CASSVEKQYF. CDR3 in DNA: TGTGCCAGCAGTGTAGAGAAACAGTACTTC.

The J gene is TRBJ2-3, the V gene TRBV5-1, with D possibly TRBD2 on 6 matching bases. The CDR3 loop spans 17 amino acids. Per germline, CDR1 SGHRS and CDR2 YFSETQ. Trimming left V 0 bases short and J 0 bases short, with 14 bases between. The CDR3 protein is CASSLASATSSTDTQYF. CDR3 nucleotides: TGCGCCAGCAGCTTGGCTAGCGCAACCTCTAGCACAGATACGCAGTATTTT.

The J gene is TRBJ2-3, the V gene TRBV5-4; no reliable D call. The V end lost 2 bases, the J end lost 2 bases, and 9 bases lay between the germline ends. This CDR3 region has 14 residues. Germline V lookup: CDR1 SGHNT, CDR2 YYREEE (reference sequence). CDR3 sequence reads: CASSFRESTDTQYF. DNA for the CDR3: TGTGCCAGCAGCTTTCGCGAGTCCACAGATACGCAGTATTTT.

The V and J genes are TRBV19 and TRBJ2-7; 9 positions agree with TRBD2. The CDR3 runs 15 residues. V gave up 2 bases and J gave up 2 bases; unmatched junction bases: 4. The V gene's germline CDR1 is LNHDA and CDR2 SQIVND (reference sequence). As DNA, the CDR3 is TGTGCCAGTAGTATATCTAGCGGGATCCCCTACGAGCAGTACTTC. Its protein product is CASSISSGIPYEQYF.

The chain combines TRBV7-8 with TRBJ2-5; 12 bases are a match to TRBD2. CDR3 length equals 15 residues. The trim removed 3 bases at V and 5 bases at J, leaving 4 bases unmatched. Per the germline V gene, CDR1 is SGHVS and CDR2 is FQNEAQ. The CDR3 coding sequence is TGTGCCAGCAGCTTTACTAGCGGGGGGACGGAGACCCAGTACTTC. This sequence encodes CASSFTSGGTETQYF.

As DNA, the CDR3 is TGTGCCAGCAGCGCCTACACAGATACGCAGTATTTT. Amino acid sequence: CASSAYTDTQYF. V is TRBV9 and J is TRBJ2-3; D gene ambiguous. V was shortened by 3 bases and J by 2 bases, with 4 bases between the two germline ends. The CDR3 loop spans 12 amino acids. Germline CDR1 and CDR2: SGDLS and YYNGEE. Supplemented by reference TRBV9 and TRBJ2-3, the full variable domain reads DSGVTQTPKHLITATGQRVTLRCSPRSGDLSVYWYQQSLDQGLQFLIQYYNGEERAKGNILERFSAQQFPDLHSELNLSSLELGDSALYFCASSAYTDTQYFGPGTRLTVL.

The chain links TRBV29-1 to TRBJ1-4; D remains unclear. Germline-derived CDR1 and CDR2 are SQVTM and ANQGSEA. The CDR3 is 12 amino acids. V was clipped by 4 bases and J by 11 bases, with 14 bases between them. CDR3 bases: TGCAGCGTTGGGGCAGATGAACAGAAACTGTTTTTT. It translates to CSVGADEQKLFF. The full variable domain, rest sourced from reference TRBV29-1 and TRBJ1-4, is SAVISQKPSRDICQRGTSLTIQCQVDSQVTMMFWYRQQPGQSLTLIATANQGSEATYESGFVIDKFPISRPNLTFSTLTVSNMSPEDSSIYLCSVGADEQKLFFGSGTQLSVL.